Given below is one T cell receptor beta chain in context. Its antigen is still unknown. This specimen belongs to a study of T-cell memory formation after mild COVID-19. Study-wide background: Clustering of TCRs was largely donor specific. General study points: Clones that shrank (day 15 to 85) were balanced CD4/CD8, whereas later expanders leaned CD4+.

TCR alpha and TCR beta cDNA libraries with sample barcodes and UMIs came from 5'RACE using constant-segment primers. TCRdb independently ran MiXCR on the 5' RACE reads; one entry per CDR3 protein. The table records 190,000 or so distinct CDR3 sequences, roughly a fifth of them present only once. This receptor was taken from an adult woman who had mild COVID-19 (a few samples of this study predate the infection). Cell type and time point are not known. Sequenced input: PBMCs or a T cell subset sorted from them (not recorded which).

For the CDR3, the DNA is TGTGCCAGCCTTACTAAGACAGACTTCACCGGGGAGCTGTTTTTT. It specifies CASLTKTDFTGELFF. The chain links TRBV7-2 to TRBJ2-2, with TRBD1 as a possible D gene (5 bases). The germline V and J ends were trimmed by 8 bases and 4 bases, with 17 bases remaining between them. The CDR3 spans 15 residues. Germline lookup yields CDR1 SGHTA and CDR2 FQGNSA.